Included here is one TCR beta chain sequence, with context. Its antigen remains unidentified. Base quality data are lacking; no much larger clone is found one base away. This record belongs to a study of vaccination and CD4 T cells after COVID-19 (dated by TCRdb to 2022 to 2024). Describing the broader study: Convalescent patients had a positive SARS-CoV-2 result on nasal swab PCR, and of these patients, under ten had mild disease and one had severe disease. Post-vaccine blood samples were collected a median of approximately 77 days after the second vaccine dose, ranging from roughly 13 to 250 days. Overlapping spike peptide pools from SARS-CoV-2 and from the common cold coronaviruses HCoV-NL63, HCoV-OC43 and HCoV-229E were used as culture stimuli. Participants got two doses of the Pfizer-BioNTech BNT162b2 vaccine (n=8) or two doses of the Moderna mRNA-1273 vaccine (n=2). In 10 COVID-19 convalescent patients and a few infection-naive healthy vaccine recipients, researchers compared the spike-specific CD4+ TCR repertoire from before mRNA vaccination with the repertoire from after. In the convalescent cohort there were six males and four females, among whom were two Hispanic individuals, seven Caucasians, two Asians and one multiracial person. Post-COVID blood samples from convalescent patients were collected a median of about 110 days after diagnosis, with a range of roughly 30 to 170 days. Control cultures received a CEFX viral epitope pool as the positive control, an HIV-1 Nef peptide pool as the negative control, or no peptide.

The study at large found these results: Nearly all vaccine-specific clones in convalescent patients (304 of 307) were mono-reactive for SARS-CoV-2 spike rather than cross-reactive with common cold coronaviruses. Although the median number of SARS-CoV-2-reactive clonotypes went up from more than 20 after infection to some 37 after vaccination, the increase was not significant. In convalescent patients, a median around 84% of post-vaccine SARS-CoV-2-reactive clones were detected only after vaccination, and vaccine-specific priming was suggested by this finding. Relatively few convalescent patients were included in the study, and early timepoints after natural infection were not analyzed.

According to the study, the label for this sample's treatment or condition signals: roughly ten-day PBMC culture with coronavirus spike peptide pools or control peptides (ViraFEST assay). The ViraFEST assay, used in the study, expanded antigen-specific T cells with peptide pools and then identified the expanded clonotypes through TCR sequencing. The positive SARS-CoV-2 PCR tests of the convalescent patients were dated from March to December 2020, before the Alpha, Beta and Delta variants emerged in the United States. PBMCs were cultured at 1.5 million to 2.5 million per well in IMDM supplemented with around 5% human AB serum and about 10 IU/ml IL-2, with 10 ug/ml peptide pools added. Half of the culture medium was replaced with fresh IL-2-containing medium on days 3 and 7. CD4+ T cells were isolated after around ten days of culture through negative selection using the EasySep CD4+ T cell isolation kit. Ficoll-Paque Plus gradient centrifugation was used to isolate PBMCs from whole blood, and the isolated PBMCs were then either used fresh or cryopreserved at -140C. Each culture condition was generally run in triplicate wells.

The method was PCR. At the Johns Hopkins FTIC core, DNA from the cultured CD4+ T cells underwent TCR sequencing with the Oncomine TCR Beta short-read assay. The QIAamp micro DNA kit was used to extract genomic DNA from the cultured CD4+ T cells. Oncomine TCR Beta libraries made from cultured CD4+ T cells were pooled using unique dual indexes and sequenced on an Illumina iSeq 100. As for how the authors treated the data: Non-productive sequences were filtered out, and CDR3s that did not start with C, did not end with F or W, or were shorter than 7 amino acids were discarded. Antigen-specific clonotypes were identified using the MANAFEST web application through comparison of peptide-stimulated wells with reference and other culture wells. Positive clones required FDR below 0.05, an odds ratio above 5, and productive frequency above 0.1% in at least two of three replicate wells. A clonotype counted as cross-reactive if it showed significant expansion both in the SARS-CoV-2 spike wells and in at least one common cold coronavirus spike condition. Levenshtein distances (stringdist) and unrooted phylogenetic trees (ape) in R version 3.6.1 were used to assess CDR3 homology. In-frame beta chains were kept once TCRdb had trimmed the public reads at Q25 with fastp and called clones with MiXCR. One record per CDR3 amino acid sequence lists the most common genes and DNA. What appears here as the V and J calls and clone size reflects TCRdb's work, not the paper's. The sample table holds some 11,000 distinct CDR3 sequences, of which under 85% were seen once. The ten top clones hold about 18% of the sample.

Input material: CD4+ T cells from blood, cultured in vitro. This TCR came from a human donor who had recovered from COVID-19.

Read as DNA, the sequence is TGTGCCAGCAGCCAGCCGGGTGGCTATGGCTACACCTTC. The translation is CASSQPGGYGYTF. The rearranged chain carries TRBV27 and TRBJ1-2; the D gene identity is not certain. CDR1 and CDR2, looked up from the germline V gene (reference sequence), are MNHEY and SMNVEV. V is pared back by 6 bases and J by 4 bases, with 12 bases lying between the germline termini. The CDR3 covers 13 residues, taking in both the cysteine and the phenylalanine. Here the CDR3 DNA is all that survives: 39 bases in frame from base 1.